The following is a T cell receptor (beta chain) sequence with its context. A single base separates this from a much larger clone, so it may be a read error. Germline V gene lookup returns CDR1 SGHRS and CDR2 YFSETQ. V gave up 0 bases and J gave up 5 bases; unmatched junction bases: 7. CDR3 length: 17 residues. This sample was taken from a study of early T cells in non-severe SARS-CoV-2 infection. In the study overall: From unsorted whole blood, bulk RNA was sequenced, and the chains remained unpaired.

From the 5' RACE reads, TCRdb called clonotypes with MiXCR, one entry per CDR3 protein. The top ten hold approximately 11% of the sample, which has about 36,000 distinct CDR3 sequences, 3.9% seen once. The V call is TRBV5-1, the J call TRBJ2-1; 11 bases fit TRBD2. This receptor was taken from an adult who was a healthcare worker with PCR-confirmed SARS-CoV-2 infection or an uninfected control (not recorded which). Sequenced input: whole blood. CDR3 protein: CASSLGIAGGPHNEQFF. CDR3 DNA sequence: TGCGCCAGCAGCTTGGGTATAGCGGGAGGGCCTCACAATGAGCAGTTCTTC.